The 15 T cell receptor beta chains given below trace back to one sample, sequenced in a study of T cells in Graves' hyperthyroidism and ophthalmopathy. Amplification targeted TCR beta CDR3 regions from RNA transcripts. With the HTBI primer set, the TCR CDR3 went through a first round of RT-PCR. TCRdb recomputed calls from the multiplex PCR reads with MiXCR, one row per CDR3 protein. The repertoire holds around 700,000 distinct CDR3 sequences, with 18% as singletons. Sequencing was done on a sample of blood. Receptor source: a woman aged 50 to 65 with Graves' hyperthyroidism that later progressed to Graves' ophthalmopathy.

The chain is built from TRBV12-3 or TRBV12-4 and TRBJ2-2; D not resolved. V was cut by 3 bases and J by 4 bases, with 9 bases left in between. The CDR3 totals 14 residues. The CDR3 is CASSFEVFTGELFF. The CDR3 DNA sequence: TGTGCCAGCAGTTTTGAAGTCTTCACCGGGGAGCTGTTTTTT.

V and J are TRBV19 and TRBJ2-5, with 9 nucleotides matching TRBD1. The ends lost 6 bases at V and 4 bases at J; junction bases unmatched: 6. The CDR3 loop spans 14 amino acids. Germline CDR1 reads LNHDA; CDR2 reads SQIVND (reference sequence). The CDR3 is CASSPSDRGETQYF. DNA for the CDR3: TGTGCCAGTAGCCCCTCGGACAGGGGAGAGACCCAGTACTTC.

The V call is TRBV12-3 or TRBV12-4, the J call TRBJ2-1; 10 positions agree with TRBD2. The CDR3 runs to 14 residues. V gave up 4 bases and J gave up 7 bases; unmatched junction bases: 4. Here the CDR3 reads CASSYGSGGNEQFF. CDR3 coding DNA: TGTGCCAGCAGTTATGGTAGCGGGGGGAATGAGCAGTTCTTC.

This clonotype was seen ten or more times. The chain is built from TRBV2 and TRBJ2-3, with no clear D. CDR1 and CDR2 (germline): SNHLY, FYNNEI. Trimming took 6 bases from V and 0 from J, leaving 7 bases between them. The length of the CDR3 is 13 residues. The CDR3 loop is CASSEDSTDTQYF. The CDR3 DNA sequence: TGTGCCAGCAGCGAGGACAGCACAGATACGCAGTATTTT. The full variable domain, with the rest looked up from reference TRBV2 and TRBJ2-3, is EPEVTQTPSHQVTQMGQEVILRCVPISNHLYFYWYRQILGQKVEFLVSFYNNEISEKSEIFDDQFSVERPDGSNFTLKIRSTKLEDSAMYFCASSEDSTDTQYFGPGTRLTVL.

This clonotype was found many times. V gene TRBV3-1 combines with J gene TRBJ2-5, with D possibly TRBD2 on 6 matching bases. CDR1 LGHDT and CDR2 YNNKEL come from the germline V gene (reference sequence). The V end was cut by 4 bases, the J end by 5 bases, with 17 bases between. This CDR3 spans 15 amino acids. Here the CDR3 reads CASSLDPGDMETQYF. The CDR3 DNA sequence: TGTGCCAGCAGCCTCGATCCGGGGGATATGGAGACCCAGTACTTC.

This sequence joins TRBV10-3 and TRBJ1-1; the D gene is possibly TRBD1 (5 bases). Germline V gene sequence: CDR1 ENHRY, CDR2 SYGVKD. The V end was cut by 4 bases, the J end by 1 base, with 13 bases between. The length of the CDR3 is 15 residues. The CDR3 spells CAISGSRGTNTEAFF. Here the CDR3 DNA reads TGTGCCATCAGTGGGTCGAGGGGCACGAACACTGAAGCTTTCTTT.

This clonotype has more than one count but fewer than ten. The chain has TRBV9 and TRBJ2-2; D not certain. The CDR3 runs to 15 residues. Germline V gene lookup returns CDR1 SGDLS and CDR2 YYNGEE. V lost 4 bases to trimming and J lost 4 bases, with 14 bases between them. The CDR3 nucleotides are TGTGCCAGCAGCATCGGGCCCCCGGGCACCGGGGAGCTGTTTTTT. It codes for CASSIGPPGTGELFF.

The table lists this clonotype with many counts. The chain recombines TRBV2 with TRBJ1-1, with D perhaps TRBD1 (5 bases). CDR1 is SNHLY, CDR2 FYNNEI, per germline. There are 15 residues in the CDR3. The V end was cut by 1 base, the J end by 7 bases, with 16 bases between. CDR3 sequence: CASSEGAARVLEAFF. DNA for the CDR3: TGTGCCAGCAGTGAAGGGGCTGCCAGGGTCCTTGAAGCTTTCTTT.

The CDR3 protein is CASSRGLAGTYEQYF. DNA for the CDR3: TGTGCCAGCAGCCGGGGACTAGCGGGCACCTACGAGCAGTACTTC. The rearrangement links TRBV14 to TRBJ2-7, with 12 nucleotides matching TRBD2. The V gene end was trimmed by 4 bases and the J gene end by 2 bases; junction bases not matched to a gene: 3. Per germline, CDR1 SGHDN and CDR2 FVKESK. The CDR3 has 15 residues. Using reference TRBV14 and TRBJ2-7 for the parts outside the CDR3, the full variable domain is EAGVTQFPSHSVIEKGQTVTLRCDPISGHDNLYWYRRVMGKEIKFLLHFVKESKQDESGMPNNRFLAERTGGTYSTLKVQPAELEDSGVYFCASSRGLAGTYEQYFGPGTRLTVT.

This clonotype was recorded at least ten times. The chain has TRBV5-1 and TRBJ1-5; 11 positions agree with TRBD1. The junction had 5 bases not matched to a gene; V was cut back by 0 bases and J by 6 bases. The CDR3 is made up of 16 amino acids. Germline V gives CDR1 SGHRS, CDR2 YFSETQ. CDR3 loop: CASSLGTGGEFQPQHF. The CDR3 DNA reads TGCGCCAGCAGCTTGGGGACAGGGGGCGAGTTTCAGCCCCAGCATTTT.

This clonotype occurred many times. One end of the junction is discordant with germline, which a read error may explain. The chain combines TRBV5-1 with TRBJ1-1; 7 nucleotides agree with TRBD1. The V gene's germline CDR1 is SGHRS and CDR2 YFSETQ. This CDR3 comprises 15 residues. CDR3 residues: CAGSLIGTVNTEAFF. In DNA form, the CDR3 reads TGCGCCGGCAGCCTGATAGGGACAGTGAACACTGAAGCTTTCTTT.

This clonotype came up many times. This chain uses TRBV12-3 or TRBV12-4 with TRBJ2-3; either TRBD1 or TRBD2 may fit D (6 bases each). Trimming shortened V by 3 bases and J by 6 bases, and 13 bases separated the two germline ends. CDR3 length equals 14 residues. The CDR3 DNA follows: TGTGCCAGCAGTTTCGTCGGGGGCGAGGATACGCAGTATTTT. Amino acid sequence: CASSFVGGEDTQYF.

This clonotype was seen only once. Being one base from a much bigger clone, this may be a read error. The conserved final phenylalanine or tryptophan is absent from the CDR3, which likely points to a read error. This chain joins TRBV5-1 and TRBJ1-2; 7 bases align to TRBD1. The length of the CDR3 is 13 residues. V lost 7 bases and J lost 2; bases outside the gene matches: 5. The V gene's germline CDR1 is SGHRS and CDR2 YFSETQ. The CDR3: CASFEQGNYGYTS. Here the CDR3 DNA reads TGCGCCAGCTTCGAACAGGGGAACTATGGCTACACCTCC.

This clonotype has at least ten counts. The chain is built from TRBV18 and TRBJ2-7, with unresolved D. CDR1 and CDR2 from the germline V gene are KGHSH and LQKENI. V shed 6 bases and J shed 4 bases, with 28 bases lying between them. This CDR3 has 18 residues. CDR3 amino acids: CASSYDIPRAPGRYEQYF. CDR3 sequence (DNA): TGTGCCAGCTCCTACGACATACCCCGAGCACCCGGCCGTTACGAGCAGTACTTC.

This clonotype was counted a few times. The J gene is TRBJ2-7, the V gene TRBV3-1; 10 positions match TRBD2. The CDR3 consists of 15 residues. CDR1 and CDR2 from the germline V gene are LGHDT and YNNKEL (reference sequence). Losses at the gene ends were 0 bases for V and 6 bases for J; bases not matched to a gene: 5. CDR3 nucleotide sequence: TGTGCCAGCAGCCAAGAAGCGGGGGGGCCGGGCGAGCAGTACTTC. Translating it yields CASSQEAGGPGEQYF.